This passage covers 2 T cell receptor beta chains from one sample sequenced in a study of cytomegalovirus exposure and HLA in healthy donors. The PCR ran on 60 Vbeta and 13 Jbeta primers. Only in-frame clones appear in the TCRdb table, and some are missing; sequencing was by immunoSEQ multiplex PCR. The table records over 110,000 clones, 70% to 80% of them present only once. Specimen: PBMCs. The receptors were gathered from a middle-aged woman in good health and CMV-seropositive.

J is TRBJ2-3 and V is TRBV7-2, with TRBD2 matching 10 bases. Germline-derived CDR1 and CDR2 are SGHTA and FQGNSA. V dropped 5 bases and J dropped 1; count of bases not matched to a gene: 6. The CDR3 consists of 16 residues. CDR3 nucleotide sequence: TGTGCCAGCAGCATCTTAGCGGGAGGTGGCACAGATACGCAGTATTTT. Its protein product is CASSILAGGGTDTQYF.

The chain recombines TRBV7-3 with TRBJ2-1, with D perhaps TRBD2 (6 bases). Germline V gives CDR1 SGHTA, CDR2 FQGTGA. The CDR3 has 14 amino acids. Trimming removed 4 bases from V and 7 bases from J, with 14 bases in between. For the CDR3, the DNA is TGTGCCAGCAGCTGGGGACTGCCGGGGAATGAGCAGTTCTTC. The encoded protein is CASSWGLPGNEQFF. The whole variable domain, filled in from reference TRBV7-3 and TRBJ2-1, reads GAGVSQTPSNKVTEKGKYVELRCDPISGHTALYWYRQSLGQGPEFLIYFQGTGAADDSGLPNDRFFAVRPEGSVSTLKIQRTERGDSAVYLCASSWGLPGNEQFFGPGTRLTVL.